This T cell receptor (beta chain) was sequenced during a study of OX40 agonist ivuxolimab in advanced cancers. The germline V gene has CDR1 MDHEN and CDR2 SYDVKM. V was clipped by 6 bases and J by 5 bases, with 17 bases between them. The CDR3 spans 15 residues. To note about this clone: Its target is unknown.

Broader study findings: Dose levels from 0.1 to 3.0 mg/kg saw CD4+ and CD8+ blood T cells expand clonally by week 6.

Generated by immunoSEQ multiplex PCR, the TCRdb table keeps only in-frame clones and is missing some. The sample consists of about 53,000 clones, roughly 84% of them appearing once. Here the sequenced sample was CD4+ or CD8+ T cells sorted from blood, taken in a trial of the OX40 agonist ivuxolimab. The sequence derives from an adult with an advanced solid tumor such as melanoma, head and neck, liver or kidney cancer. The J gene is TRBJ1-5, the V gene TRBV28, with D possibly being TRBD1 (5 bases). The CDR3 DNA reads TGTGCCAGCAGACAAACAAGGGGAGTACATCAGCCCCAGCATTTT. Its translation: CASRQTRGVHQPQHF.